A single sample is the source of the 25 T cell receptor beta chains below, sequenced in a study of identical twins. Via MiXCR, TCRdb re-called the 5' RACE reads, giving one row per CDR3 protein. The sample lists about 530,000 distinct CDR3 sequences, about 15% occurring once. Another study also made use of these data, one on yellow fever vaccine responses in identical twins.

Sequencing input: CD4+ T cells sorted from blood. Every receptor here comes from a woman between 18 and 30 years old in good health.

CDR3 amino acids: CASSQTTSRNEQFF. Written as DNA, the CDR3 is TGTGCCAGCAGCCAAACGACTAGCAGGAATGAGCAGTTCTTC. The chain uses TRBV3-1 and TRBJ2-1; 7 bases agree with TRBD2. J gave up 7 bases and V 2 bases, and 5 bases lay outside the gene matches. Germline V gene data show CDR1 as LGHDT and CDR2 as YNNKEL (reference sequence). The CDR3 runs 14 residues.

This clonotype has more than one count but fewer than ten. CDR3 coding DNA: TGTGCCAGCACGACTGCCTTGTCCAATGAGCAGTTCTTC. This translates into CASTTALSNEQFF. This chain links TRBV6-1 with TRBJ2-1; D gene uncertain. V lost 7 bases and J lost 6, with 13 bases in between. The CDR3 is made up of 13 amino acids. Germline CDR1 is MNHNS and CDR2 is SASEGT.

This clonotype was detected only a few times. V gene TRBV7-2 combines with J gene TRBJ1-5; unclear D gene. CDR3 length: 16 residues. Germline CDR1 SGHTA, CDR2 FQGNSA. V was trimmed by 0 bases and J by 0 bases, leaving 9 bases between them. In DNA form, the CDR3 reads TGTGCCAGCAGCTTAGCGGCGGCAACTAGCAATCAGCCCCAGCATTTT. Translated, it gives CASSLAAATSNQPQHF.

The V call is TRBV20-1, the J call TRBJ2-5, with D possibly TRBD2 on 6 matching bases. The CDR3 totals 11 residues. Per germline, CDR1 DFQATT and CDR2 SNEGSKA (reference sequence). The V gene lost 5 bases and the J gene lost 3 bases, with 7 bases spanning the gap. The CDR3 DNA is TGCAGTGCTTTAGCGGAAGAGACCCAGTACTTC. Its protein is CSALAEETQYF.

In the case of this clonotype: One end of the junction varies from germline; a read error may be responsible. The chain recombines TRBV20-1 with TRBJ2-3; the match to TRBD2 covers 8 bases. CDR1 and CDR2 (germline): DFQATT, SNEGSKA (reference sequence). The CDR3 length is 16 residues. The CDR3 region has the DNA TGCTGTGCTAGAGATTTGACTAGCGCGAGCACAGATACGCAGTATTTT. It is translated as CCARDLTSASTDTQYF.

This clonotype was seen a few times. The rearrangement uses TRBV5-1 and TRBJ2-1; D may be TRBD1 (6 bases). Looked up from germline, CDR1 is SGHRS and CDR2 is YFSETQ. This CDR3 contains 15 residues. Trimming pared 4 bases from V and 7 bases from J, leaving 18 bases between. In nucleotides, the CDR3 is TGCGCCAGCAGCCCACAGGGCTTTTATAGGAATGAGCAGTTCTTC. Its translation: CASSPQGFYRNEQFF.

This clonotype has a handful of counts. The CDR3 loop is CASSGDRITGELFF. DNA for the CDR3: TGTGCCAGCAGTGGGGACCGCATCACCGGGGAGCTGTTTTTT. The V call is TRBV6-2 or TRBV6-3, the J call TRBJ2-2; D is tentatively TRBD1 or TRBD2 (5 bases each). The CDR3 sequence is 14 residues long. V lost 5 bases and J lost 4, with 11 bases in between. CDR1 is MNHEY and CDR2 is SVGEGT in the germline V gene.

This clonotype was observed a few times. CDR3 bases: TGCAGCGTTGAATTTATCGCGTGGGTGAGGGAGCAGTTCTTC. Its protein product is CSVEFIAWVREQFF. This chain uses TRBV29-1 with TRBJ2-1; no firm D call. Germline V gene data show CDR1 as SQVTM and CDR2 as ANQGSEA. There are 14 residues in the CDR3. V lost 2 bases, J lost 10 bases, and 18 bases lay in between.

There are a few counts of this clonotype. Here the CDR3 reads CASSRAPTSGVQETQYF. In DNA, the CDR3 is TGCGCCAGCAGCCGTGCCCCGACTAGCGGGGTACAAGAGACCCAGTACTTC. V and J are TRBV5-1 and TRBJ2-5; 11 bases map to TRBD2. CDR1 and CDR2 from the germline V gene are SGHRS and YFSETQ. V lost 4 bases to trimming and J lost 2 bases; unmatched junction nucleotides: 10. The CDR3 consists of 17 residues. The entire variable domain, with the rest obtained from reference TRBV5-1 and TRBJ2-5, is as follows: KAGVTQTPRYLIKTRGQQVTLSCSPISGHRSVSWYQQTPGQGLQFLFEYFSETQRNKGNFPGRFSGRQFSNSRSEMNVSTLELGDSALYLCASSRAPTSGVQETQYFGPGTRLLVL.

In its sample, this clonotype was seen a few times. The CDR3 here is CASSLGVTRMNTEAFF. Here the CDR3 DNA reads TGTGCCAGCAGTTTAGGCGTCACCAGAATGAACACTGAAGCTTTCTTT. The chain combines TRBV12-3 or TRBV12-4 with TRBJ1-1; D gene ambiguous. The CDR3 is made up of 16 amino acids. V was cut by 1 base and J by 0 bases, with 12 bases left in between.

The J gene is TRBJ2-3, the V gene TRBV11-3; 8 positions agree with TRBD2. V gave up 5 bases and J gave up 2 bases; unmatched junction bases: 9. CDR1 and CDR2 from the germline V gene are SGHNT and YENEEA. CDR3 length: 16 amino acids. CDR3 coding DNA: TGTGCCAGCAGCGTCACTAGCGGAGAAACCACAGATACGCAGTATTTT. Translated, it gives CASSVTSGETTDTQYF.

V usage is TRBV5-1 and J usage is TRBJ1-2; D is unresolved. The germline V gene has CDR1 SGHRS and CDR2 YFSETQ. The ends were cut back, 0 bases at V and 5 bases at J, with 14 bases in the middle. This CDR3 contains 15 residues. The CDR3 DNA reads TGCGCCAGCAGCTTGGTGCCACGAAAAGAGTATGGCTACACCTTC. This gives the protein CASSLVPRKEYGYTF.

In this sample, this clonotype turned up a few times. The J gene is TRBJ2-3, the V gene TRBV5-1, with D unclear. The V gene's germline CDR1 is SGHRS and CDR2 YFSETQ. The length of the CDR3 is 14 residues. Between the trimmed V and J ends, which lost 5 bases and 3 bases, there was a span of 13 bases. CDR3: CASSRGTETDTQYF. The CDR3 coding sequence is TGCGCCAGCAGTCGTGGCACAGAAACAGATACGCAGTATTTT. Full variable domain (remainder filled in from reference TRBV5-1 and TRBJ2-3): KAGVTQTPRYLIKTRGQQVTLSCSPISGHRSVSWYQQTPGQGLQFLFEYFSETQRNKGNFPGRFSGRQFSNSRSEMNVSTLELGDSALYLCASSRGTETDTQYFGPGTRLTVL.

The table lists this clonotype with a few counts. The genes are TRBV24-1 and TRBJ2-3, with D perhaps TRBD2 (6 bases). There are 13 residues in the CDR3. Trimming cost V 5 bases and J 5 bases, with 10 bases left between them. Germline V gene data show CDR1 as KGHDR and CDR2 as SFDVKD. CDR3 nucleotide sequence: TGTGCCACCAGTGGATTGGGGGGAGATACGCAGTATTTT. The encoded protein is CATSGLGGDTQYF.

Only a few counts were recorded for this clonotype. The chain uses TRBV7-9 and TRBJ2-2; 10 nucleotides align to TRBD2. The V gene end was trimmed by 7 bases and the J gene end by 2 bases; junction bases not matched to a gene: 10. Looked up from germline, CDR1 is SEHNR and CDR2 is FQNEAQ (reference sequence). The CDR3 sequence is 17 residues long. The CDR3 region has the DNA TGTGCCAGCACCACAGCTAGCGGGGGACCTAACACCGGGGAGCTGTTTTTT. Protein product: CASTTASGGPNTGELFF.

This clonotype has a handful of counts. V and J are TRBV24-1 and TRBJ2-1; 8 bases match TRBD2. V gave up 1 base and J gave up 6 bases; unmatched junction bases: 10. The CDR3 is made up of 17 amino acids. Germline CDR1 reads KGHDR; CDR2 reads SFDVKD. CDR3 protein: CATSDLRGAGDSNEQFF. In DNA, the CDR3 is TGTGCCACCAGTGATTTACGCGGAGCGGGAGATTCCAATGAGCAGTTCTTC.

The gene calls are TRBV19 and TRBJ1-2; D perhaps matches TRBD1 (5 bases). Trimming cost V 5 bases and J 3 bases, with 16 bases left between them. The CDR3 runs 15 residues. Germline CDR1 is LNHDA and CDR2 is SQIVND (reference sequence). CDR3 coding DNA: TGTGCCAGTAGTGCGCGAGACAGCTTTTACTATGGCTACACCTTC. Translated, it gives CASSARDSFYYGYTF.

This clonotype was found many times. The V and J genes are TRBV15 and TRBJ2-3; D may be TRBD1 (6 bases). The V gene's germline CDR1 is LNHNV and CDR2 YYDKDF (reference sequence). Deletions cut 7 bases from V and 5 bases from J, with 19 bases between. The CDR3 covers 15 residues. The CDR3 spells CATTDPVGAGDTQYF. The CDR3 bases are TGTGCCACCACCGACCCTGTGGGGGCTGGAGATACGCAGTATTTT.

The CDR3 reads CASSLTRGGNYGYTF. In nucleotides, the CDR3 is TGCGCCAGCAGCTTGACCCGGGGAGGCAACTATGGCTACACCTTC. The chain joins TRBV5-1 to TRBJ1-2; D unclear. This CDR3 comprises 15 residues. Germline V gives CDR1 SGHRS, CDR2 YFSETQ. Trimming left V 1 base short and J 2 bases short, with 12 bases between. The full variable domain, in which reference TRBV5-1 and TRBJ1-2 provide the parts outside the CDR3, is KAGVTQTPRYLIKTRGQQVTLSCSPISGHRSVSWYQQTPGQGLQFLFEYFSETQRNKGNFPGRFSGRQFSNSRSEMNVSTLELGDSALYLCASSLTRGGNYGYTFGSGTRLTVV.

The chain combines TRBV7-2 with TRBJ2-3; 8 bases agree with TRBD2. The CDR3 extends over 18 amino acids. With V trimmed by 0 bases and J by 2 bases, 10 bases remained unmatched. Germline lookup yields CDR1 SGHTA and CDR2 FQGNSA. CDR3 in amino acids: CASSLALGLAPTTDTQYF. Here the CDR3 DNA reads TGTGCCAGCAGCTTAGCCCTCGGACTAGCCCCAACCACAGATACGCAGTATTTT. Filled out from reference TRBV7-2 and TRBJ2-3, the complete variable domain reads GAGVSQSPSNKVTEKGKDVELRCDPISGHTALYWYRQSLGQGLEFLIYFQGNSAPDKSGLPSDRFSAERTGGSVSTLTIQRTQQEDSAVYLCASSLALGLAPTTDTQYFGPGTRLTVL.

The J gene is TRBJ2-2, the V gene TRBV28; 8 nucleotides align to TRBD2. The length of the CDR3 is 14 residues. The ends lost 7 bases at V and 0 bases at J; junction bases unmatched: 1. Per the germline V gene, CDR1 is MDHEN and CDR2 is SYDVKM. The CDR3 here is CASKGLANTGELFF. For the CDR3, the DNA is TGTGCCAGCAAGGGACTAGCGAACACCGGGGAGCTGTTTTTT.

The chain couples TRBV10-3 to TRBJ2-2; TRBD2 matches at 11 bases. Germline-derived CDR1 and CDR2 are ENHRY and SYGVKD. CDR3 length equals 13 residues. V lost 10 bases, J lost 6 bases, and 4 bases stayed unmatched. CDR3 region: CATNSGRAGELFF. The CDR3 bases are TGTGCCACCAATAGCGGGAGGGCCGGGGAGCTGTTTTTT.

The chain is built from TRBV20-1 and TRBJ2-1; D is possibly TRBD1 (6 bases). V lost 6 bases, J lost 7 bases, and 19 bases lay in between. This CDR3 has 14 amino acids. Germline CDR1 reads DFQATT; CDR2 reads SNEGSKA (reference sequence). CDR3 DNA: TGCAGTGCCAGGCAGACCAGGGGTACGAATGAGCAGTTCTTC. It translates to CSARQTRGTNEQFF.

The chain links TRBV11-3 to TRBJ2-1; no reliable D call. The germline V gene has CDR1 SGHNT and CDR2 YENEEA. V was shortened by 0 bases and J by 11 bases, with 8 bases between the two germline ends. There are 12 residues in the CDR3. The CDR3 bases are TGTGCCAGCAGCTTAGATGGATTTAAGCAGTTCTTC. It specifies CASSLDGFKQFF.

This clonotype was picked up a small number of times. The V gene is TRBV7-8, the J gene TRBJ2-3; TRBD2 matches 8 bases. Unmatched junction bases numbered 7, after V lost 5 bases and J lost 0 bases. The CDR3 spans 16 residues. Germline assignment: CDR1 SGHVS and CDR2 FQNEAQ. CDR3 bases: TGTGCCAGCAGCCCTTGGACTAGCACTAGCACAGATACGCAGTATTTT. Residues: CASSPWTSTSTDTQYF.